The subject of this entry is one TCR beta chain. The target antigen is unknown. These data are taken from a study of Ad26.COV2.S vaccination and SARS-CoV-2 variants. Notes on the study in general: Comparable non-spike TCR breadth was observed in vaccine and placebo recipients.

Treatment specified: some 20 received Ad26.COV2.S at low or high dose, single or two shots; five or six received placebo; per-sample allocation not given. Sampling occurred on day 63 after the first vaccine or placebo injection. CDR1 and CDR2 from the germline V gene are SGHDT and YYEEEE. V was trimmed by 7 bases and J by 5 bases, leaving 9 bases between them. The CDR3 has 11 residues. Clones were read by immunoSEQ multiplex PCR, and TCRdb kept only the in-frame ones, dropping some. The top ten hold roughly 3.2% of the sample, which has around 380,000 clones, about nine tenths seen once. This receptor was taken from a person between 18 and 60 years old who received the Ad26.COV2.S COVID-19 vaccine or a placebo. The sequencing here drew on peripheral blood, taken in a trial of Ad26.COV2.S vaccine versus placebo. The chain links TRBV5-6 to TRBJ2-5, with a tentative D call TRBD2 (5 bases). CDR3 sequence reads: CASLGGETQYF. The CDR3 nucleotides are TGTGCCAGCCTAGGCGGGGAGACCCAGTACTTC.